A selection of T cell receptor beta chains follows, all from one sample in a study of T cells in Graves' hyperthyroidism and ophthalmopathy. TCRdb reanalysed the multiplex PCR reads using MiXCR and keeps one entry per CDR3 protein. The table lists fewer than 550,000 distinct CDR3 sequences, about 15% of them singletons. The material sequenced was blood. The receptors originated from a woman aged 18-29 years with Graves' hyperthyroidism. The CDR3 runs from the conserved cysteine through the conserved F or W. Fields, in order: CDR3 DNA, CDR3 protein, clone size, V gene, D gene, J gene. A D gene is named only where the DNA matches it firmly. Expanded clones get a size class; other rows say once, few or many, or leave the size out.

DNA: TGTGCCAGCAGTCCCTCGGGTGAGGGCGGCGTCCCCTACGAGCAGTACTTC
CDR3: CASSPSGEGGVPYEQYF
size: NA
V: TRBV28
D: NA
J: TRBJ2-7

DNA: TGTGCCAGCAGACCTGTCCGGGGGACGGCGAACACTGAAGCTTTCTTT
CDR3: CASRPVRGTANTEAFF
size: many
V: TRBV27
D: NA
J: TRBJ1-1

DNA: TGTGCCAGCTCAACAGGGATTAATCAGCCCCAGCATTTT
CDR3: CASSTGINQPQHF
size: many
V: TRBV18
D: NA
J: TRBJ1-5

DNA: TGCAGTGCCGAAAGGACAGGGGCCGTTGAAAAACTGTTTTTT
CDR3: CSAERTGAVEKLFF
size: many
V: TRBV20-1
D: TRBD1
J: TRBJ1-4

DNA: TGTGCCAGCAGCCAAGCCGTCAGTTTGAGCTCCTACAATGAGCAGTTCTTC
CDR3: CASSQAVSLSSYNEQFF
size: few
V: TRBV3-1
D: NA
J: TRBJ2-1

DNA: TGTGCCAGCAGTTTAAAAGCGGAGTGGTCAGGACTCTACGAGCAGTACTTC
CDR3: CASSLKAEWSGLYEQYF
size: NA
V: TRBV27
D: NA
J: TRBJ2-7

DNA: TGCGCCAGCAGCTCGGACGAGGGGGCCTACACCAGGGAGCTGTTTTTT
CDR3: CASSSDEGAYTRELFF
size: NA
V: TRBV3-1
D: TRBD1
J: TRBJ2-2

DNA: TGTGCCAGCAGCCTAGGGGAGGCTGGAAACACCATATATTTT
CDR3: CASSLGEAGNTIYF
size: many
V: TRBV7-2
D: NA
J: TRBJ1-3

DNA: TGCAGTGCTAGTAATCTATTCTACGAGCAGTACTTC
CDR3: CSASNLFYEQYF
size: many
V: TRBV20-1
D: NA
J: TRBJ2-7

DNA: TGTGCCAGCACCCAGGGGGCGGCGGTGACTGAAGCTTTCTTT
CDR3: CASTQGAAVTEAFF
size: many
V: TRBV6-1
D: TRBD1
J: TRBJ1-1

DNA: TGTGCCAGCACATCCACAACAGGAGCCTACAATGAGCAGTTCTTC
CDR3: CASTSTTGAYNEQFF
size: many
V: TRBV11-2
D: NA
J: TRBJ2-1

DNA: TGCAGCGCCTGGGACAGCCCTTTGGATACGCAGTATTTT
CDR3: CSAWDSPLDTQYF
size: once
V: TRBV29-1
D: TRBD1
J: TRBJ2-3

DNA: TGTGCCAGTAGTATAGGAATCGAGAACACTGAAGCTTTCTTT
CDR3: CASSIGIENTEAFF
size: NA
V: TRBV19
D: NA
J: TRBJ1-1

DNA: TGTGCCAGCAGTGAAAGGGTGCTGCCCGGGAAGGGGACCCAGTACTTC
CDR3: CASSERVLPGKGTQYF
size: many
V: TRBV6-1
D: NA
J: TRBJ2-5

DNA: TGTGCCAGCAGCCCAGGGAAGGATGAGCAGTTCTTC
CDR3: CASSPGKDEQFF
size: NA
V: TRBV5-6
D: NA
J: TRBJ2-1

DNA: TGTGCCTGGAGTGTTGTCCTGGCGCACAATGAGCAGTTCTTC
CDR3: CAWSVVLAHNEQFF
size: many
V: TRBV30
D: NA
J: TRBJ2-1

DNA: TGCGCCAGCAGCCAGACGACAGGGGACAATCAGCCCCAGCATTTT
CDR3: CASSQTTGDNQPQHF
size: NA
V: TRBV4-1
D: TRBD1
J: TRBJ1-5

DNA: TGTGCCAGCAGCCAAAGGTTGGGACAGGGAAACACCATATATTTT
CDR3: CASSQRLGQGNTIYF
size: NA
V: TRBV4-2
D: TRBD1
J: TRBJ1-3

DNA: TGTGCCAGCAGCACAGGGGGGACTAGCGTCCCCAGCAATGAGCAGTTCTTC
CDR3: CASSTGGTSVPSNEQFF
size: many
V: TRBV11-1
D: TRBD2
J: TRBJ2-1

DNA: TGTGCCACCAGCAGAGCTGACGACAGGAGATTGGAAGCTTTCTTT
CDR3: CATSRADDRRLEAFF
size: many
V: TRBV15
D: NA
J: TRBJ1-1

DNA: TGCGCCAGCAGGGGAGACTCTCAAAACACAGATACGCAGTATTTT
CDR3: CASRGDSQNTDTQYF
size: few
V: TRBV4-1
D: NA
J: TRBJ2-3

DNA: TGTGCCAGCAGTTACTCGACAGCTAACTATGGCTACACCTTC
CDR3: CASSYSTANYGYTF
size: few
V: TRBV6-8
D: NA
J: TRBJ1-2

DNA: TGCAGCGTTGGCAGTAACTATGGCTACACCTTC
CDR3: CSVGSNYGYTF
size: NA
V: TRBV29-1
D: NA
J: TRBJ1-2

DNA: TGCAGTGCTAGAGGGAGCGGGAGGGCCCTTGCAGATGAGCAGTTCTTC
CDR3: CSARGSGRALADEQFF
size: many
V: TRBV20-1
D: TRBD2
J: TRBJ2-1

DNA: TGTGCCAGCAGCTACGGGAACATGAACACTGAAGCTTTCTTT
CDR3: CASSYGNMNTEAFF
size: NA
V: TRBV3-1
D: NA
J: TRBJ1-1

DNA: TGCAGCGTTAGGCGGCAGGGCATTGACGGCTACACCTTC
CDR3: CSVRRQGIDGYTF
size: few
V: TRBV29-1
D: NA
J: TRBJ1-2

DNA: TGTGCCACCAGCAGAAGGGCTAGCGGGGGTGATGAGCAGTTCTTC
CDR3: CATSRRASGGDEQFF
size: many
V: TRBV15
D: TRBD2
J: TRBJ2-1

DNA: TGCAGTGCTAGAGATTTCGGGGGCATGAGTAATGAAAAACTGTTTTTT
CDR3: CSARDFGGMSNEKLFF
size: many
V: TRBV20-1
D: NA
J: TRBJ1-4

DNA: TGCGCCAGCAGGCGGACTAGCGGGAGTTCCGGGGAGCTGTCTTTT
CDR3: CASRRTSGSSGELSF
size: NA
V: TRBV5-1
D: TRBD2
J: TRBJ2-2

DNA: TGCAGCGCACTGGGAACTAGATACAGCTCCTACAATGAGCAGTTCTTC
CDR3: CSALGTRYSSYNEQFF
size: NA
V: TRBV29-1
D: NA
J: TRBJ2-1

DNA: TGTGCCAGCAGTTCCGCTGGCGGGAATGAGCAGTTCTTC
CDR3: CASSSAGGNEQFF
size: many
V: TRBV27
D: NA
J: TRBJ2-1

DNA: TGTGCCAGCAGTAAAGGACGAGAGGTAGGGGAGACCCAGTACTTC
CDR3: CASSKGREVGETQYF
size: NA
V: TRBV6-2/TRBV6-3
D: NA
J: TRBJ2-5

DNA: TGTGCCAGCAGACCCGGGACAACCTACGAGCAGTACTTC
CDR3: CASRPGTTYEQYF
size: many
V: TRBV28
D: NA
J: TRBJ2-7

DNA: TGTGCCAGCAGCCAAGGGGGGGGACTTTCCCCCTACGAGCAGTACTTC
CDR3: CASSQGGGLSPYEQYF
size: many
V: TRBV3-1
D: TRBD2
J: TRBJ2-7

DNA: TGCAGTCTGAGTGGGGGGCGGGGTACGCAGTATTTT
CDR3: CSLSGGRGTQYF
size: few
V: TRBV20-1
D: NA
J: TRBJ2-3

DNA: TGTGCCAGCAGCGCCGGCCCGGACAATGAGCAGTTCTTC
CDR3: CASSAGPDNEQFF
size: NA
V: TRBV9
D: NA
J: TRBJ2-1